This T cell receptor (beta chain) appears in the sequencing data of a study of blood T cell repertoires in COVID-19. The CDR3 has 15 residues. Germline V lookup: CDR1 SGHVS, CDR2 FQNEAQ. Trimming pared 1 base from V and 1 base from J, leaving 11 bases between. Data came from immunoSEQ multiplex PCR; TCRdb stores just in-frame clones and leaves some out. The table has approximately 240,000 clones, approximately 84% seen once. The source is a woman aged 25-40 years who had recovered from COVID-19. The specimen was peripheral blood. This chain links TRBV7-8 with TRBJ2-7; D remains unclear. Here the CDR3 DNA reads TGTGCCAGCAGCTTAGTTCGTTACAGATCCTACGAGCAGTACTTC. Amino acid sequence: CASSLVRYRSYEQYF.